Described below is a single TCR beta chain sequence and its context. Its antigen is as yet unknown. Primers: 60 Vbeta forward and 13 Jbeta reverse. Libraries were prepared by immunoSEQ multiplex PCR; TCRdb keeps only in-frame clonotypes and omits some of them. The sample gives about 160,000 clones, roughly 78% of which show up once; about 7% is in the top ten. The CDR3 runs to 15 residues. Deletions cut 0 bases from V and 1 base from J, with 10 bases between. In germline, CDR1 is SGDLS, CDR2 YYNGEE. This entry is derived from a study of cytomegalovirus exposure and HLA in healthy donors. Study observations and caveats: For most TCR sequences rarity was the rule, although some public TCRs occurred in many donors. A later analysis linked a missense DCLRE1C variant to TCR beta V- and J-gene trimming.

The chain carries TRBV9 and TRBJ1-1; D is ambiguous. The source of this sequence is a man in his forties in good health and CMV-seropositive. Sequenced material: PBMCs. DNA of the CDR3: TGTGCCAGCAGCGTAGGAGGAAAACAGAACACTGAAGCTTTCTTT. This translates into CASSVGGKQNTEAFF.